Each of the 14 T cell receptor beta chains below was sequenced from the same sample in a study of blood T cells in healthy people across ages. Next came a second PCR, run for about 6 to 12 cycles, which used a sample-barcoded 5' primer along with a J-beta primer mix. TCRdb reprocessed the 5' RACE reads with MiXCR, giving one entry per CDR3 protein. Of roughly 730,000 distinct CDR3 sequences in the sample, about 61% are singletons; the top ten hold approximately 24%. Sequencing used blood. These receptors all come from a middle-aged man in good health.

The V call is TRBV20-1, the J call TRBJ2-7; D may correspond to TRBD1 or TRBD2 (6 bases each). The CDR3 consists of 18 residues. The germline V gene encodes CDR1 DFQATT and CDR2 SNEGSKA (reference sequence). V was shortened by 3 bases and J by 2 bases, with 26 bases between the two germline ends. For the CDR3, the DNA is TGCAGTGCTAGTGGGTGGGTCCGTGAGGGGGGTATCCCCTACGAGCAGTACTTC. Residues: CSASGWVREGGIPYEQYF.

CDR3 in DNA: TGTGCCAGCAGTTACGGGGGGGCCATAGCCGTGGGGGAGACCCAGTACTTC. Translating gives CASSYGGAIAVGETQYF. The genes are TRBV6-2 or TRBV6-3 and TRBJ2-5; TRBD2 might be the D (7 bases). Germline V gives CDR1 MNHEY, CDR2 SVGEGT. CDR3 length equals 17 residues. V lost 2 bases, J lost 5 bases, and 21 bases lay in between.

The chain employs TRBV6-6 and TRBJ1-5; 9 nucleotides align to TRBD1. V lost 6 bases, J lost 6 bases, and 6 bases stayed unmatched. Germline CDR1 MNHNY, CDR2 SVGAGI (reference sequence). The CDR3 totals 14 residues. The CDR3 protein is CASRPGQGGQPQHF. CDR3 in DNA: TGTGCCAGCAGGCCGGGACAGGGTGGTCAGCCCCAGCATTTT.

The chain links TRBV6-5 to TRBJ1-1; a possible D gene is TRBD1 (5 bases). The V gene's germline CDR1 is MNHEY and CDR2 SVGAGI. The ends were cut back, 4 bases at V and 11 bases at J, with 11 bases in the middle. There are 11 residues in the CDR3. The CDR3 sequence: CASSSGLLAFF. The DNA of the CDR3 is TGTGCCAGCAGTTCGGGACTATTGGCTTTCTTT.

This clonotype turned up a few times. The chain has TRBV29-1 and TRBJ2-1, with TRBD1 identical over 7 bases. V gave up 7 bases and J gave up 9 bases; unmatched junction bases: 9. CDR3 length equals 12 residues. The germline V gene has CDR1 SQVTM and CDR2 ANQGSEA. Here the CDR3 DNA reads TGCAGCGGGGACACAGGGGTGGCTGAGCAGTTCTTC. Translating it yields CSGDTGVAEQFF.

This rearrangement joins TRBV7-9 to TRBJ1-2, with D perhaps TRBD1 (6 bases). The CDR3 is 16 amino acids. Trimming removed 2 bases from V and 8 bases from J, with 21 bases in between. The germline CDR1 and CDR2 sequences are SEHNR and FQNEAQ (reference sequence). CDR3 in DNA: TGTGCCAGCAGCTTACCCCAAGCGGGGGGCGCCGGCGGCTACACCTTC. Its translation is CASSLPQAGGAGGYTF. Filled out from reference TRBV7-9 and TRBJ1-2, the complete variable domain reads DTGVSQNPRHKITKRGQNVTFRCDPISEHNRLYWYRQTLGQGPEFLTYFQNEAQLEKSRLLSDRFSAERPKGSFSTLEIQRTEQGDSAMYLCASSLPQAGGAGGYTFGSGTRLTVV.

The table lists this clonotype with a few counts. V gene TRBV6-6 combines with J gene TRBJ2-1; 8 positions match TRBD2. This CDR3 region has 14 residues. The V segment lost 4 bases and the J segment 6 bases; nucleotides outside the gene matches: 5. Germline V CDR1 and CDR2: MNHNY, SVGAGI (reference sequence). CDR3 nucleotide sequence: TGTGCCAGCAGTTGGACTAGCTCGGTCAATGAGCAGTTCTTC. It yields the protein CASSWTSSVNEQFF.

The V call is TRBV6-1, the J call TRBJ2-7; possible D gene TRBD2, 5 bases. V lost 3 bases, J lost 2 bases, and 14 bases lay in between. Germline-derived CDR1 and CDR2 are MNHNS and SASEGT. This CDR3 has 15 residues. CDR3 nucleotides: TGTGCCAGCAGTGATGAGGGTGGGGAGACCTACGAGCAGTACTTC. Translation: CASSDEGGETYEQYF.

The sample holds many counts of this clonotype. This chain joins TRBV7-2 and TRBJ2-3; no reliable D call. From germline, CDR1 is SGHTA and CDR2 FQGNSA. This CDR3 contains 12 residues. V lost 1 base and J 4 bases, leaving 3 bases between the germline ends. Written as DNA, the CDR3 is TGTGCCAGCAGCTTAGTTCCAGATACGCAGTATTTT. Translation: CASSLVPDTQYF.

The chain combines TRBV20-1 with TRBJ2-2; D may match TRBD1 or TRBD2 (6 bases each). V was shortened by 5 bases and J by 7 bases, with 14 bases between the two germline ends. The CDR3 length is 13 residues. CDR1 is DFQATT, CDR2 SNEGSKA, per germline (reference sequence). CDR3 in DNA: TGCAGTGCTCCTAGGGGGGTCGGCGGGGAGCTGTTTTTT. The encoded protein is CSAPRGVGGELFF.

The chain joins TRBV9 to TRBJ2-7; D call uncertain. This CDR3 spans 13 amino acids. With 4 bases removed from V and 2 bases from J, the gap between germline ends came to 10 bases. CDR1 is SGDLS, CDR2 YYNGEE, per germline. The CDR3 spells CASSIPEPYEQYF. Written as DNA, the CDR3 is TGTGCCAGCAGCATACCGGAGCCCTACGAGCAGTACTTC.

This clonotype came up many times. The rearrangement uses TRBV12-3 or TRBV12-4 and TRBJ2-5; D remains ambiguous. This CDR3 spans 12 amino acids. V gave up 6 bases and J gave up 5 bases, with 10 bases separating them. CDR3 in amino acids: CASSLGWETQYF. DNA for the CDR3: TGTGCCAGCAGCTTGGGCTGGGAGACCCAGTACTTC.

In its sample, this clonotype was seen once. The junction departs from germline at one end; a sequencing error may be responsible. This sequence joins TRBV27 and TRBJ2-5; possible D gene TRBD2, 5 bases. This CDR3 spans 11 amino acids. CDR1 MNHEY and CDR2 SMNVEV come from the germline V gene (reference sequence). The CDR3 DNA reads as TGTGCCAACGGACTGGGCGACGAGCAGTGCTTC. As protein: CANGLGDEQCF.

For the CDR3, the DNA is TGTGCCAGCAGCTTAGCGGGGTCTGGACGGGGCTACGAGCAGTACTTC. Translating it yields CASSLAGSGRGYEQYF. The V gene is TRBV7-8, the J gene TRBJ2-7, with TRBD2 as a possible D gene (5 bases). V lost 0 bases, J lost 3 bases, and 15 bases lay in between. CDR1 SGHVS and CDR2 FQNEAQ come from the germline V gene. The CDR3 has 16 amino acids.